The 20 T cell receptor beta chains given below trace back to one sample, sequenced in a study of blood T cell repertoires in COVID-19. Clones were read by immunoSEQ multiplex PCR, and TCRdb kept only the in-frame ones, dropping some. There are 70,000 or so clones in the sample; less than 95% occur only once, and 4.5% to 5.5% lies in the top ten. The sequenced material came from peripheral blood. The receptor source for this set is a woman between 18 and 29 years old with acute or convalescent COVID-19.

The rearrangement links TRBV7-2 to TRBJ2-1; D is possibly TRBD1 (5 bases). The length of the CDR3 is 14 residues. CDR1 SGHTA and CDR2 FQGNSA come from the germline V gene. Trimming left V 5 bases short and J 4 bases short, with 12 bases between. Here the CDR3 DNA reads TGTGCCAGCAGCGCCGCGACAGAATACAATGAGCAGTTCTTC. This sequence encodes CASSAATEYNEQFF.

The CDR3 region is CAAKGRPPYGYTF. In DNA form, the CDR3 reads TGTGCCGCTAAGGGGCGCCCCCCCTATGGCTACACCTTC. The rearrangement links TRBV7-9 to TRBJ1-2; the D gene is possibly TRBD1 (5 bases). V shed 11 bases and J shed 4 bases, with 17 bases lying between them. CDR1 and CDR2 (germline): SEHNR, FQNEAQ (reference sequence). This CDR3 region has 13 residues.

This clone was observed a handful of times. The chain recombines TRBV28 with TRBJ1-6; TRBD1 matches at 7 bases. This CDR3 contains 15 residues. The V gene end was trimmed by 4 bases and the J gene end by 7 bases; junction bases not matched to a gene: 7. Germline V gene lookup returns CDR1 MDHEN and CDR2 SYDVKM. The chain's CDR3 is CASSSRTGNNSPLHF. CDR3 nucleotides: TGTGCCAGCAGTTCAAGGACAGGCAACAATTCACCCCTCCACTTT. Variable domain in full (rest from reference TRBV28 and TRBJ1-6): DVKVTQSSRYLVKRTGEKVFLECVQDMDHENMFWYRQDPGLGLRLIYFSYDVKMKEKGDIPEGYSVSREKKERFSLILESASTNQTSMYLCASSSRTGNNSPLHFGNGTRLTVT.

This clone is a singleton in its sample. The chain couples TRBV4-2 to TRBJ2-7, with D possibly matching TRBD1 (6 bases). Looked up from germline, CDR1 is LGHNA and CDR2 is YNFKEQ. There are 14 residues in the CDR3. V was pared by 0 bases and J by 6 bases, with 12 bases between. CDR3 loop: CASSQDLGQTEQYF. The CDR3 DNA reads as TGTGCCAGCAGCCAAGACTTAGGACAGACCGAGCAGTACTTC.

This clone was detected only a few times. The CDR3 protein is CASSFSGASSYEQYF. CDR3 nucleotides: TGTGCCAGCAGCTTTAGCGGAGCGAGCTCCTACGAGCAGTACTTC. The rearrangement uses TRBV11-2 and TRBJ2-7, with D perhaps TRBD2 (6 bases). V shed 3 bases and J shed 0 bases, with 12 bases lying between them. The CDR3 has 15 residues. Germline values: CDR1 SGHAT, CDR2 FQNNGV.

This clone was seen once. V and J are TRBV5-8 and TRBJ2-2, with D hard to call. Germline V gene lookup returns CDR1 SGHTS and CDR2 YDEGEE. This CDR3 comprises 13 residues. V was cut by 0 bases and J by 8 bases, with 8 bases left in between. The CDR3 coding sequence is TGTGCCAGCAGCTTGGCCTTGAGGGGGGAGCTGTTTTTT. It codes for CASSLALRGELFF. Full variable domain (outside the CDR3, taken from reference TRBV5-8 and TRBJ2-2): EAGVTQSPTHLIKTRGQQATLRCSPISGHTSVYWYQQALGLGLQFLLWYDEGEERNRGNFPPRFSGRQFPNYSSELNVNALELEDSALYLCASSLALRGELFFGEGSRLTVL.

The V gene is TRBV6-2 or TRBV6-3, the J gene TRBJ2-7, with TRBD2 matching over 10 bases. Germline CDR1 and CDR2: MNHEY and SVGEGT. The CDR3 has 15 amino acids. The junction had 7 bases not matched to a gene; V was cut back by 5 bases and J by 3 bases. The chain's CDR3 is CASSTPSGGNYEQYF. CDR3 in DNA: TGTGCCAGCAGTACCCCTAGCGGGGGAAACTACGAGCAGTACTTC.

The chain joins TRBV24-1 to TRBJ1-2, with D unclear. V was clipped by 0 bases and J by 4 bases, with 8 bases between them. CDR3 length equals 14 residues. Germline-derived CDR1 and CDR2 are KGHDR and SFDVKD. CDR3 amino acids: CATSDLSKSYGYTF. DNA of the CDR3: TGTGCCACCAGTGATTTGTCCAAATCCTATGGCTACACCTTC.

This chain connects TRBV29-1 to TRBJ1-1, with a tentative D call TRBD1 (5 bases). This CDR3 is built from 12 residues. V shed 2 bases and J shed 12 bases, with 16 bases lying between them. Germline V gene lookup returns CDR1 SQVTM and CDR2 ANQGSEA. CDR3 amino acids: CSVEIGQSGPFF. The CDR3 DNA is TGCAGCGTTGAAATAGGACAATCAGGACCTTTCTTT.

This chain links TRBV7-9 with TRBJ2-3; 7 bases are shared with TRBD2. The V gene end was trimmed by 3 bases and the J gene end by 5 bases; junction bases not matched to a gene: 5. In germline, CDR1 is SEHNR, CDR2 FQNEAQ (reference sequence). The CDR3 has 14 residues. The CDR3 coding sequence is TGTGCCAGCAGCTTGGGCGCGGGGGAAGATACGCAGTATTTT. Protein: CASSLGAGEDTQYF.

V and J are TRBV6-2 or TRBV6-3 and TRBJ1-5, with D possibly matching TRBD1 (5 bases). Germline V CDR1 and CDR2: MNHEY, SVGEGT. The CDR3 is made up of 13 amino acids. V gave up 5 bases and J gave up 6 bases, with 11 bases separating them. CDR3 bases: TGTGCCAGCAGTCAACAGGAAGTTCAGCCCCAGCATTTT. Its translation: CASSQQEVQPQHF.

The chain combines TRBV11-2 with TRBJ2-7, with 8 bases matching TRBD1. Looked up from germline, CDR1 is SGHAT and CDR2 is FQNNGV. V lost 2 bases and J lost 3; bases outside the gene matches: 6. The CDR3 runs to 15 residues. The CDR3 loop reads CASSLTGDRLYEQYF. Here the CDR3 DNA reads TGTGCCAGCAGCTTAACAGGGGACAGGCTCTACGAGCAGTACTTC.

This clone was seen once. The J gene is TRBJ2-1, the V gene TRBV7-2; D is unclear. Germline lookup yields CDR1 SGHTA and CDR2 FQGNSA. The CDR3 loop spans 13 amino acids. With 2 bases removed from V and 10 bases from J, the gap between germline ends came to 12 bases. The CDR3 DNA reads TGTGCCAGCAGCTTATTTGAGCGCTTGGAGCAGTTCTTC. As protein: CASSLFERLEQFF.

The chain employs TRBV10-3 and TRBJ1-1, with a possible D match to TRBD1 (5 bases). The CDR3 length is 14 residues. Per the germline V gene, CDR1 is ENHRY and CDR2 is SYGVKD. V was pared by 1 base and J by 6 bases, with 12 bases between. The CDR3 region is CAISELGGESEAFF. The CDR3 nucleotides are TGTGCCATCAGTGAGTTGGGGGGAGAGTCTGAAGCTTTCTTT.

The gene calls are TRBV6-5 and TRBJ2-3, with TRBD1 identical over 10 bases. Germline CDR1 and CDR2: MNHEY and SVGAGI. The J segment lost 1 base and the V segment lost 6 bases, leaving 4 bases of the junction unmatched. The CDR3 is made up of 15 amino acids. Here the CDR3 reads CASSSGTGGTDTQYF. CDR3 coding DNA: TGTGCCAGCAGCAGCGGGACAGGGGGCACAGATACGCAGTATTTT.

This sequence joins TRBV7-8 and TRBJ1-5, with 9 positions matching TRBD1. The CDR3 totals 18 residues. From germline, CDR1 is SGHVS and CDR2 FQNEAQ. The junction had 11 bases not matched to a gene; V was cut back by 4 bases and J by 1 base. The CDR3 DNA sequence: TGTGCCAGCAGCTGGAACGACAGGGGGATTTTGAGCAATCAGCCCCAGCATTTT. Translated, it gives CASSWNDRGILSNQPQHF.

The chain employs TRBV9 and TRBJ1-1; no clear D. Per the germline V gene, CDR1 is SGDLS and CDR2 is YYNGEE. Between the trimmed V and J ends, which lost 7 bases and 1 base, there was a span of 14 bases. This CDR3 has 14 amino acids. In DNA form, the CDR3 reads TGTGCCAGCGGAAAGAGGGTGGGGAACACTGAAGCTTTCTTT. Translated: CASGKRVGNTEAFF.

The rearrangement joins TRBV19 to TRBJ2-1, with unresolved D. Germline assignment: CDR1 LNHDA and CDR2 SQIVND (reference sequence). Deletions cut 3 bases from V and 3 bases from J, with 12 bases between. The CDR3 is made up of 15 amino acids. The CDR3 region is CASSILGSLYNEQFF. CDR3 coding DNA: TGTGCCAGTAGTATCCTAGGATCTCTCTACAATGAGCAGTTCTTC.

The chain joins TRBV20-1 to TRBJ1-1; 9 nucleotides match TRBD1. Trimming cost V 3 bases and J 1 base; bases outside gene matches: 15. Per germline, CDR1 DFQATT and CDR2 SNEGSKA (reference sequence). The CDR3 is made up of 18 amino acids. The CDR3 DNA is TGCAGTGCTAGTAGGGACAGGGTGCAGTGGAGGGGGAACACTGAAGCTTTCTTT. This translates into CSASRDRVQWRGNTEAFF.

The chain couples TRBV7-2 to TRBJ2-1; D gene uncertain. V lost 1 base and J lost 4, with 8 bases in between. Germline-derived CDR1 and CDR2 are SGHTA and FQGNSA. The CDR3 runs 14 residues. In DNA form, the CDR3 reads TGTGCCAGCAGCTTAGAGACGGGTTACAATGAGCAGTTCTTC. This gives the protein CASSLETGYNEQFF. Filled out from reference TRBV7-2 and TRBJ2-1, the complete variable domain reads GAGVSQSPSNKVTEKGKDVELRCDPISGHTALYWYRQSLGQGLEFLIYFQGNSAPDKSGLPSDRFSAERTGGSVSTLTIQRTQQEDSAVYLCASSLETGYNEQFFGPGTRLTVL.